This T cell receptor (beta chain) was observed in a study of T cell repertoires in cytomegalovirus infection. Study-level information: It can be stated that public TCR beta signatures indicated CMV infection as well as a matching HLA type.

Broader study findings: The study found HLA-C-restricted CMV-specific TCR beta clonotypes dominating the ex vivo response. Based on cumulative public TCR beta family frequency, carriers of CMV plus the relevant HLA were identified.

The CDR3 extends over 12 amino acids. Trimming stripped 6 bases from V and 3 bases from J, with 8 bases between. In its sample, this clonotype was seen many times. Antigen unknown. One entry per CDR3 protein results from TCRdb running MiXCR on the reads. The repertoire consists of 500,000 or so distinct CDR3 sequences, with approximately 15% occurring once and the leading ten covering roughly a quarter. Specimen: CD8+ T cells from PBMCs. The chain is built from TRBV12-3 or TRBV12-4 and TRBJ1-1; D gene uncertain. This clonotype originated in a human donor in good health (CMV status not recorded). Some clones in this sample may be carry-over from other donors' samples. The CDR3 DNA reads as TGTGCCAGCAGGGATGGGGACACTGAAGCTTTCTTT. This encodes CASRDGDTEAFF.